These 21 T cell receptor beta chains came from one sample sequenced in a study of cytomegalovirus exposure and HLA in healthy donors. 60 Vbeta and 13 Jbeta primers were used in PCR. Produced via immunoSEQ multiplex PCR; TCRdb's table is partial and in-frame only. The sample shows about 67,000 clones, 68% of them seen only once. The sequenced sample consisted of PBMCs. The receptors derive from a woman aged 30 to 39 in good health and CMV-seronegative.

This clone occurred a few times. V is TRBV6-1 and J is TRBJ2-1, with 8 bases lining up with TRBD2. CDR1 and CDR2 from the germline V gene are MNHNS and SASEGT. CDR3 length equals 14 residues. V gave up 5 bases and J gave up 10 bases; unmatched junction bases: 10. CDR3 sequence: CASSFRAGAGEQFF. CDR3 DNA: TGTGCCAGCAGTTTTCGAGCGGGGGCGGGCGAGCAGTTCTTC.

This rearrangement joins TRBV27 to TRBJ2-3; D is perhaps TRBD2 (5 bases). Germline loops: CDR1 MNHEY, CDR2 SMNVEV (reference sequence). V was cut by 5 bases and J by 6 bases, with 18 bases left in between. There are 15 residues in the CDR3. The CDR3 DNA follows: TGTGCCAGCAGTCCTCGAGGGCAGCTCCTTGATACGCAGTATTTT. Translation: CASSPRGQLLDTQYF.

V usage is TRBV19 and J usage is TRBJ2-2; D call uncertain. Germline V lookup: CDR1 LNHDA, CDR2 SQIVND (reference sequence). Trimming stripped 4 bases from V and 0 bases from J, with 6 bases between. The CDR3 length is 14 residues. As DNA, the CDR3 is TGTGCCAGTAGTACTAACTCGAACACCGGGGAGCTGTTTTTT. Amino acids: CASSTNSNTGELFF.

This chain uses TRBV5-5 with TRBJ1-2; tentatively, D is TRBD1 (5 bases). V lost 4 bases, J lost 2 bases, and 15 bases lay in between. Germline V lookup: CDR1 SGHKS, CDR2 YYEKEE (reference sequence). The CDR3 extends over 15 amino acids. CDR3 DNA sequence: TGTGCCAGCAGCCAAGCCCAGGGTCGGAACTATGGCTACACCTTC. It translates to CASSQAQGRNYGYTF. The variable domain in full, completed from reference TRBV5-5 and TRBJ1-2, reads DAGVTQSPTHLIKTRGQQVTLRCSPISGHKSVSWYQQVLGQGPQFIFQYYEKEERGRGNFPDRFSARQFPNYSSELNVNALLLGDSALYLCASSQAQGRNYGYTFGSGTRLTVV.

The V and J genes are TRBV11-3 and TRBJ1-1, with a tentative D call TRBD1 (5 bases). V was pared by 2 bases and J by 6 bases, with 13 bases between. Germline CDR1 SGHNT, CDR2 YENEEA. CDR3 size: 14 residues. The CDR3 region has the DNA TGTGCCAGCAGCTTAAAACTGCCGGGGGCTGAAGCTTTCTTT. Translating it yields CASSLKLPGAEAFF.

V is TRBV6-5 and J is TRBJ1-2, with D hard to call. Germline V gene lookup returns CDR1 MNHEY and CDR2 SVGAGI. This CDR3 is 14 amino acids long. V lost 2 bases to trimming and J lost 2 bases, with 9 bases between them. The DNA for the CDR3 is TGTGCCAGCAGTTACGGTAGCCCAAACTATGGCTACACCTTC. Translating it yields CASSYGSPNYGYTF.

This clone has just a few counts. The chain links TRBV2 to TRBJ2-7, with 10 positions matching TRBD1. The trim removed 8 bases at V and 2 bases at J, leaving 3 bases unmatched. CDR3 length equals 13 residues. Germline CDR1 SNHLY, CDR2 FYNNEI. CDR3 amino acids: CASVGQGTYEQYF. The CDR3 bases are TGTGCCAGCGTGGGACAGGGGACCTACGAGCAGTACTTC.

This clone was seen just once. V usage is TRBV4-1 and J usage is TRBJ2-2; 8 positions match TRBD1. The J segment lost 7 bases and the V segment lost 4 bases, leaving 5 bases of the junction unmatched. The germline V gene has CDR1 MGHRA and CDR2 YSYEKL. The CDR3 runs 14 residues. The CDR3 sequence is CASSRDRGGGELFF. Here the CDR3 DNA reads TGCGCCAGCAGCCGTGACAGGGGTGGCGGGGAGCTGTTTTTT.

This chain joins TRBV18 and TRBJ1-2; D possibly corresponds to TRBD1 (6 bases). The CDR3 has 16 residues. CDR1 is KGHSH, CDR2 LQKENI, per germline. Trimming pared 3 bases from V and 4 bases from J, leaving 18 bases between. The CDR3 DNA reads as TGTGCCAGCTCACCCTCAGCGGGGGCTAGTGGCTATGGCTACACCTTC. Its translation: CASSPSAGASGYGYTF. Combining the CDR3 with reference TRBV18 and TRBJ1-2 gives the whole variable domain NAGVMQNPRHLVRRRGQEARLRCSPMKGHSHVYWYRQLPEEGLKFMVYLQKENIIDESGMPKERFSAEFPKEGPSILRIQQVVRGDSAAYFCASSPSAGASGYGYTFGSGTRLTVV.

J is TRBJ1-3 and V is TRBV7-9; D remains ambiguous. The CDR3 runs 14 residues. The germline V and J ends were trimmed by 2 bases and 0 bases, with 5 bases remaining between them. CDR1 is SEHNR and CDR2 is FQNEAQ in the germline V gene (reference sequence). The CDR3 region has the DNA TGTGCCAGCAGCTTAAGCTTCTCTGGAAACACCATATATTTT. Encoded protein: CASSLSFSGNTIYF.

This chain links TRBV10-3 with TRBJ2-7; D is ambiguous. In germline, CDR1 is ENHRY, CDR2 SYGVKD. The CDR3 length is 14 residues. Trimming left V 4 bases short and J 5 bases short, with 15 bases between. CDR3 residues: CAISGVVGADEQYF. Written as DNA, the CDR3 is TGTGCCATCAGTGGAGTAGTTGGTGCCGACGAGCAGTACTTC.

The chain has TRBV25-1 and TRBJ2-5; D possibly corresponds to TRBD2 (6 bases). This CDR3 has 16 amino acids. Germline-derived CDR1 and CDR2 are MGHDK and SYGVNS. V gave up 3 bases and J gave up 2 bases, with 16 bases separating them. The CDR3 DNA is TGTGCCAGCAGTGAGGGTGTAGGGCGGGAACAAGAGACCCAGTACTTC. Translation: CASSEGVGREQETQYF.

The chain employs TRBV7-2 and TRBJ1-1; TRBD1 matches 7 bases. The trim removed 5 bases at V and 4 bases at J, leaving 13 bases unmatched. Germline values: CDR1 SGHTA, CDR2 FQGNSA. The CDR3 has 16 amino acids. The CDR3 region has the DNA TGTGCCAGCAGCCCCCTGGTAGGGGGCAGGGGCACTGAAGCTTTCTTT. Its translation is CASSPLVGGRGTEAFF. The whole variable domain, filled in from reference TRBV7-2 and TRBJ1-1, reads GAGVSQSPSNKVTEKGKDVELRCDPISGHTALYWYRQSLGQGLEFLIYFQGNSAPDKSGLPSDRFSAERTGGSVSTLTIQRTQQEDSAVYLCASSPLVGGRGTEAFFGQGTRLTVV.

The chain couples TRBV29-1 to TRBJ1-5; no clear D. The germline V and J ends were trimmed by 1 base and 5 bases, with 9 bases remaining between them. Germline CDR1 SQVTM, CDR2 ANQGSEA. The length of the CDR3 is 13 residues. The CDR3 region has the DNA TGCAGCGTTGAAGTGAGCAGCGATCAGCCCCAGCATTTT. It translates to CSVEVSSDQPQHF.

The genes are TRBV5-1 and TRBJ1-1, with D hard to call. Per the germline V gene, CDR1 is SGHRS and CDR2 is YFSETQ. The CDR3 totals 16 residues. Trimming shortened V by 1 base and J by 3 bases, and 16 bases separated the two germline ends. The CDR3 spells CASSLSGAVRDTEAFF. CDR3 bases: TGCGCCAGCAGCTTGAGCGGCGCAGTTCGCGACACTGAAGCTTTCTTT.

This chain uses TRBV29-1 with TRBJ2-7; D unclear. The CDR3 length is 10 residues. Trimming cost V 5 bases and J 5 bases, with 7 bases left between them. Per the germline V gene, CDR1 is SQVTM and CDR2 is ANQGSEA. CDR3 nucleotide sequence: TGCAGCGTTCTCAGTGACGAGCAGTACTTC. It specifies CSVLSDEQYF.

The chain joins TRBV4-1 to TRBJ2-7; D may be TRBD1 (6 bases). V shed 0 bases and J shed 2 bases, with 11 bases lying between them. The CDR3 loop spans 15 amino acids. Germline V lookup: CDR1 MGHRA, CDR2 YSYEKL. This chain's CDR3 is CASSQDSRTAYEQYF. The CDR3 DNA reads as TGCGCCAGCAGCCAAGACTCAAGGACAGCCTACGAGCAGTACTTC.

The rearrangement uses TRBV30 and TRBJ1-2, with D maybe TRBD1 (5 bases). Per the germline V gene, CDR1 is GTSNPN and CDR2 is SVGIG (reference sequence). Trimming took 5 bases from V and 4 from J, leaving 17 bases between them. This CDR3 comprises 14 residues. DNA for the CDR3: TGTGCCTGGGACCCTTCGACGGACACCTATGGCTACACCTTC. Translating gives CAWDPSTDTYGYTF.

The V and J genes are TRBV7-9 and TRBJ2-5, with a possible D match to TRBD2 (5 bases). This CDR3 spans 13 amino acids. The germline V gene has CDR1 SEHNR and CDR2 FQNEAQ (reference sequence). V was cut by 5 bases and J by 2 bases, with 9 bases left in between. CDR3 sequence (DNA): TGTGCCAGCAGCCAAGGAGGACAAGAGACCCAGTACTTC. It specifies CASSQGGQETQYF.

V gene TRBV19 combines with J gene TRBJ1-5; 12 bases are a match to TRBD1. The length of the CDR3 is 18 residues. With V trimmed by 4 bases and J by 4 bases, 11 bases remained unmatched. Germline V gene lookup returns CDR1 LNHDA and CDR2 SQIVND (reference sequence). This chain's CDR3 is CASSRDRGRVSLNQPQHF. CDR3 nucleotide sequence: TGTGCCAGTAGTAGGGACAGGGGGCGGGTTAGTTTAAATCAGCCCCAGCATTTT.

The chain links TRBV28 to TRBJ2-1; no reliable D call. This CDR3 region has 16 residues. Trimming pared 1 base from V and 2 bases from J, leaving 12 bases between. Germline values: CDR1 MDHEN, CDR2 SYDVKM. CDR3 amino acids: CASSLYPRGAYNEQFF. CDR3 DNA sequence: TGTGCCAGCAGTTTATACCCTAGAGGCGCCTACAATGAGCAGTTCTTC.